This is a list of T cell receptor beta chains from one sample in a study of blood T cell repertoires in COVID-19. The method was immunoSEQ multiplex PCR; TCRdb's version includes in-frame clones alone and lacks a portion of them. Among around 330,000 clones, around nine tenths were seen once, and the ten largest hold about 9.5%. The material sequenced was PBMCs or T cells enriched from blood (not recorded which). Receptors were obtained from a woman aged 40 to 50 who had recovered from COVID-19. Both conserved end residues are part of each CDR3. Each record gives: D gene, V gene, J gene, clone size, CDR3 DNA, CDR3 protein. A D gene is named only where the DNA matches it firmly. Rows may omit the clone size; those that give it use once, few, many or a size class.

D gene: NA; V gene: TRBV11-2; J gene: TRBJ1-6; clone size: NA; CDR3 DNA: TGTGCCAGCAGCATAAGGACAGACGCCAATTCACCCCTCCACTTT; CDR3 protein: CASSIRTDANSPLHF
D gene: NA; V gene: TRBV20-1; J gene: TRBJ2-7; clone size: NA; CDR3 DNA: TGCAGTGCTAGGGACACCTACGAGCAGTACTTC; CDR3 protein: CSARDTYEQYF
D gene: NA; V gene: TRBV5-1; J gene: TRBJ2-1; clone size: NA; CDR3 DNA: TGCGCCAGCAGCTTGTCCAGCGGTTCAACTTTTTACAATGAGCAGTTCTTC; CDR3 protein: CASSLSSGSTFYNEQFF
D gene: TRBD1; V gene: TRBV18; J gene: TRBJ2-2; clone size: NA; CDR3 DNA: TGTGCCAGCTCGGACCAGCAGGGGGCCGGCGGGGAGCTGTTTTTT; CDR3 protein: CASSDQQGAGGELFF
D gene: TRBD1; V gene: TRBV19; J gene: TRBJ1-1; clone size: NA; CDR3 DNA: TGTGCCAGCGGGGAAGGGGGCTTGGGGATCGCTTTCTTT; CDR3 protein: CASGEGGLGIAFF
D gene: TRBD2; V gene: TRBV11-3; J gene: TRBJ2-7; clone size: once; CDR3 DNA: TGTGCCAGCAGCTTGCTAGCGGGACTACTCTACGAGCAGTACTTC; CDR3 protein: CASSLLAGLLYEQYF
D gene: TRBD2; V gene: TRBV5-1; J gene: TRBJ2-1; clone size: NA; CDR3 DNA: TGCGCCAGCAGCTTAAGCGGGAGGGCCGGAGAGCAGTTCTTC; CDR3 protein: CASSLSGRAGEQFF
D gene: TRBD1; V gene: TRBV4-3; J gene: TRBJ1-4; clone size: once; CDR3 DNA: TGCGCCAGCAGCCAAGCTAGACAGGGCGAACTGTTTTTT; CDR3 protein: CASSQARQGELFF
D gene: TRBD1; V gene: TRBV6-5; J gene: TRBJ1-2; clone size: NA; CDR3 DNA: TGTGCCAGCACCGGAACAGGGGTAGGCGGCTACACCTTC; CDR3 protein: CASTGTGVGGYTF
D gene: TRBD1; V gene: TRBV29-1; J gene: TRBJ2-6; clone size: NA; CDR3 DNA: TGCAGCGTTGAAGACAGGGGGCTCAACCTGGGCGTCAACGTCCTGACTTTC; CDR3 protein: CSVEDRGLNLGVNVLTF
D gene: NA; V gene: TRBV3-1/TRBV3-2; J gene: TRBJ2-3; clone size: NA; CDR3 DNA: TGTGCCAGCAGCCAAGATCCCCGGGGGAGTGATTCTCAGTATTTT; CDR3 protein: CASSQDPRGSDSQYF
D gene: TRBD2; V gene: TRBV3-1/TRBV3-2; J gene: TRBJ2-2; clone size: NA; CDR3 DNA: TGTGCCAGCAGCCAAGACGAAAGGATCGGGGCGGGAGCGGGCACCGGGGAGCTGTTTTTT; CDR3 protein: CASSQDERIGAGAGTGELFF
D gene: TRBD2; V gene: TRBV19; J gene: TRBJ2-7; clone size: NA; CDR3 DNA: TGTGCCAGTAGTCGGGGACTAGCGGGTTACGAGCAGTACTTC; CDR3 protein: CASSRGLAGYEQYF
D gene: TRBD1; V gene: TRBV20-1; J gene: TRBJ1-1; clone size: NA; CDR3 DNA: TGCAGTGCTAGTGCCCAGGGGGGTAACACTGAAGCTTTCTTT; CDR3 protein: CSASAQGGNTEAFF
D gene: NA; V gene: TRBV29-1; J gene: TRBJ2-5; clone size: NA; CDR3 DNA: TGCAGCGTTGAAGGGGGGGAAGGTATACAAGAGACCCAGTACTTC; CDR3 protein: CSVEGGEGIQETQYF
D gene: NA; V gene: TRBV5-4; J gene: TRBJ1-1; clone size: NA; CDR3 DNA: TGTGCCAGCAGCTTGGTTCCCGGTCTGAACACTGAAGCTTTCTTT; CDR3 protein: CASSLVPGLNTEAFF
D gene: TRBD2; V gene: TRBV19; J gene: TRBJ2-7; clone size: NA; CDR3 DNA: TGTGCCAGTAGTATTTTCCTAGCGGACTACGAGCAGTACTTC; CDR3 protein: CASSIFLADYEQYF
D gene: TRBD1; V gene: TRBV20-1; J gene: TRBJ1-2; clone size: NA; CDR3 DNA: TGCAGTGAGGGGGCCCTTAATGGCTACACCTTC; CDR3 protein: CSEGALNGYTF
D gene: NA; V gene: TRBV19; J gene: TRBJ2-3; clone size: NA; CDR3 DNA: TGTGCCAGTAGCCCCTCCGGCAGGGTAGGCACAGATACGCAGTATTTT; CDR3 protein: CASSPSGRVGTDTQYF
D gene: TRBD2; V gene: TRBV6-4; J gene: TRBJ2-2; clone size: NA; CDR3 DNA: TGTGCCAGCAGTCCCTTTCTAGCGGGGACCGGGGAGCTGTTTTTT; CDR3 protein: CASSPFLAGTGELFF
D gene: TRBD2; V gene: TRBV7-8; J gene: TRBJ2-5; clone size: NA; CDR3 DNA: TGTGCCAGCAGCTTAGGACTAGCGGGCAAACAAGAGACCCAGTACTTC; CDR3 protein: CASSLGLAGKQETQYF
D gene: NA; V gene: TRBV19; J gene: TRBJ1-3; clone size: NA; CDR3 DNA: TGTGCCAGTACCCCCTCTTCGAACACCATATATTTT; CDR3 protein: CASTPSSNTIYF
D gene: NA; V gene: TRBV9; J gene: TRBJ2-7; clone size: NA; CDR3 DNA: TGTGCCAGCAGCGTATTCTTCTCCTACGAGCAGTACTTC; CDR3 protein: CASSVFFSYEQYF
D gene: NA; V gene: TRBV19; J gene: TRBJ1-2; clone size: NA; CDR3 DNA: TGTGCCAGTAGTTTCCTTGAACAGGCCCTGAGGGGCTACACCTTC; CDR3 protein: CASSFLEQALRGYTF
D gene: TRBD2; V gene: TRBV6-2/TRBV6-3; J gene: TRBJ2-1; clone size: NA; CDR3 DNA: TGTGCCAGCAGTGACCCTGGGGCGGGGGGTTATTATGAGCAGTTCTTC; CDR3 protein: CASSDPGAGGYYEQFF
D gene: NA; V gene: TRBV28; J gene: TRBJ2-3; clone size: NA; CDR3 DNA: TGTGCCAGCACGATCGGTTGGGATACGCAGTATTTT; CDR3 protein: CASTIGWDTQYF
D gene: TRBD1; V gene: TRBV5-1; J gene: TRBJ1-2; clone size: NA; CDR3 DNA: TGCGCCAGCAGCAGGGGACAGGGTAATAACTATGGCTACACCTTC; CDR3 protein: CASSRGQGNNYGYTF
D gene: NA; V gene: TRBV16; J gene: TRBJ1-1; clone size: NA; CDR3 DNA: TGTGCCAGCAGCTCGCCGAGCGGCAGTTTTAACACTGAAGCTTTCTTT; CDR3 protein: CASSSPSGSFNTEAFF
D gene: TRBD2; V gene: TRBV10-1; J gene: TRBJ2-7; clone size: NA; CDR3 DNA: TGCGCCAGCAGTGAGATTAGCGGGGGCAGAGAGCAGTACTTC; CDR3 protein: CASSEISGGREQYF
D gene: TRBD1; V gene: TRBV7-7; J gene: TRBJ2-7; clone size: NA; CDR3 DNA: TGTGCTAGCAGCCAAGGGACAGGGGGCTACGAGCAGTACTTC; CDR3 protein: CASSQGTGGYEQYF
D gene: NA; V gene: TRBV7-2; J gene: TRBJ2-2; clone size: NA; CDR3 DNA: TGTGCCAGCAGCCTAGGGGGAGGGCCCGGGGAGCTGTTTTTT; CDR3 protein: CASSLGGGPGELFF
D gene: NA; V gene: TRBV19; J gene: TRBJ1-1; clone size: NA; CDR3 DNA: TGTGCCAGTAGTATCCGGGGGGGCCTCGGAGCTTTCTTT; CDR3 protein: CASSIRGGLGAFF
D gene: TRBD2; V gene: TRBV7-9; J gene: TRBJ2-7; clone size: once; CDR3 DNA: TGTGCCAGCAGCTCAGGACTAGCGGGGGGGTACGAGCAGTACTTC; CDR3 protein: CASSSGLAGGYEQYF
D gene: TRBD1; V gene: TRBV2; J gene: TRBJ2-7; clone size: NA; CDR3 DNA: TGTGCCAGCAGGTTAGGACAGGGCCCCTACGAGCAGTACTTC; CDR3 protein: CASRLGQGPYEQYF
D gene: NA; V gene: TRBV11-2; J gene: TRBJ1-1; clone size: NA; CDR3 DNA: TGTGCCAGCAGCTTAGAGAGATACGCTGAAGCTTTCTTT; CDR3 protein: CASSLERYAEAFF
D gene: TRBD2; V gene: TRBV11-2; J gene: TRBJ2-1; clone size: NA; CDR3 DNA: TGTGCCAGCTTACTCGGTGGAAGCGGGAGTTACAATGAGCAGTTCTTC; CDR3 protein: CASLLGGSGSYNEQFF
D gene: TRBD2; V gene: TRBV7-3; J gene: TRBJ2-1; clone size: NA; CDR3 DNA: TGTGCCTCTAACTTCGGACTAGCGGGAGAAAATGAGCAGTTCTTC; CDR3 protein: CASNFGLAGENEQFF
D gene: TRBD2; V gene: TRBV19; J gene: TRBJ2-3; clone size: NA; CDR3 DNA: TGTGCCAGTAGGGGGGGGTCTGTAGCGGGACCTACAGATACGCAGTATTTT; CDR3 protein: CASRGGSVAGPTDTQYF
D gene: TRBD1; V gene: TRBV10-1; J gene: TRBJ2-6; clone size: few; CDR3 DNA: TGCGCCAGCAGGGGGGACAGGCACAACTCTGGGGCCAACGTCCTGACTTTC; CDR3 protein: CASRGDRHNSGANVLTF
D gene: NA; V gene: TRBV2; J gene: TRBJ1-1; clone size: NA; CDR3 DNA: TGTGCCAGCAGTGTGGGGGGGGCTTCCACTGAAGCTTTCTTT; CDR3 protein: CASSVGGASTEAFF
D gene: NA; V gene: TRBV10-3; J gene: TRBJ2-2; clone size: few; CDR3 DNA: TGTGCCATCCGCGGCCAGATGAACACCGGGGAGCTGTTTTTT; CDR3 protein: CAIRGQMNTGELFF
D gene: NA; V gene: TRBV5-4; J gene: TRBJ2-7; clone size: NA; CDR3 DNA: TGTGCCAGCAGCTTGGTAGGGGATCTCTCCTACGAGCAGTACTTC; CDR3 protein: CASSLVGDLSYEQYF
D gene: NA; V gene: TRBV3-1/TRBV3-2; J gene: TRBJ2-5; clone size: once; CDR3 DNA: TGTGCCAGCAGCCAAACGCGGCGGAGTCAGGAGACCCAGTACTTC; CDR3 protein: CASSQTRRSQETQYF
D gene: TRBD2; V gene: TRBV7-9; J gene: TRBJ2-7; clone size: NA; CDR3 DNA: TGTGCCAGCAGCTTAGCGGGAGGACTAGGTTCCTACGAGCAGTACTTC; CDR3 protein: CASSLAGGLGSYEQYF
D gene: TRBD1; V gene: TRBV6-5; J gene: TRBJ1-2; clone size: NA; CDR3 DNA: TGTGCCAGCAGTTACACAGGGGGCTATGGCTACACCTTC; CDR3 protein: CASSYTGGYGYTF
D gene: NA; V gene: TRBV5-1; J gene: TRBJ1-2; clone size: NA; CDR3 DNA: TGCGCCAGCAGCTTGGGGGCCGGGAAGGGTGGCTACACCTTC; CDR3 protein: CASSLGAGKGGYTF
D gene: NA; V gene: TRBV4-3; J gene: TRBJ2-1; clone size: NA; CDR3 DNA: TGCGCCAGCAGCCAAGCGTGGAGGGGCCCAGACAATGAGCAGTTCTTC; CDR3 protein: CASSQAWRGPDNEQFF
D gene: NA; V gene: TRBV30; J gene: TRBJ2-2; clone size: NA; CDR3 DNA: TGTGCCTGGAGCAATTACGGCCTAGCCCCGAGCACCGGGGAGCTGTTTTTT; CDR3 protein: CAWSNYGLAPSTGELFF
D gene: NA; V gene: TRBV5-4; J gene: TRBJ1-4; clone size: once; CDR3 DNA: TGTGCCAGCAGCTTGTCAAACAGTCATGAAAAACTGTTTTTT; CDR3 protein: CASSLSNSHEKLFF
D gene: NA; V gene: TRBV12-3/TRBV12-4; J gene: TRBJ2-1; clone size: NA; CDR3 DNA: TGTGCCAGCAGGGGACTGGCGGGGATTGAGCAGTTCTTC; CDR3 protein: CASRGLAGIEQFF
D gene: TRBD2; V gene: TRBV19; J gene: TRBJ2-2; clone size: NA; CDR3 DNA: TGTGCCAGTAGTCCTCTGACTAGCGGGGGGCCAGGCGGGGAGCTGTTTTTT; CDR3 protein: CASSPLTSGGPGGELFF
D gene: TRBD2; V gene: TRBV9; J gene: TRBJ2-1; clone size: NA; CDR3 DNA: TGTGCCAGCAGCCCGGACCCGGGGGGCTACAATGAGCAGTTCTTC; CDR3 protein: CASSPDPGGYNEQFF
D gene: TRBD1; V gene: TRBV3-1/TRBV3-2; J gene: TRBJ1-1; clone size: NA; CDR3 DNA: TGTGCCAGCAGCCAAGTCGACAGGGGTTCCCCTGAAGCTTTCTTT; CDR3 protein: CASSQVDRGSPEAFF
D gene: TRBD2; V gene: TRBV10-3; J gene: TRBJ2-3; clone size: NA; CDR3 DNA: TGTGCCATCAGTCTTAGCGGGATCTCAGCTAGCACAGATACGCAGTATTTT; CDR3 protein: CAISLSGISASTDTQYF